This passage covers 3 T cell receptor beta chains from one sample sequenced in a study of early T cells in non-severe SARS-CoV-2 infection (dated by TCRdb to the early 2020s). The library was produced with 5' RACE. Instrument on record: NextSeq 500. In TCRdb, the public reads were trimmed at Q25 with fastp and aligned with MiXCR, with productive beta chains retained. Every distinct CDR3 protein forms one entry, paired with its most common genes and DNA. This sample is represented by about 68,000 distinct CDR3 sequences; 12% of them were singletons. 1.5% to 2% of the sample is in the top ten clones. Specimen: whole blood. The receptors here all came from an adult who was a healthcare worker with PCR-confirmed SARS-CoV-2 infection or an uninfected control (not recorded which).

The chain has TRBV7-9 and TRBJ2-7; D not resolved. CDR1 SEHNR and CDR2 FQNEAQ come from the germline V gene (reference sequence). The CDR3 runs to 12 residues. Trimming pared 5 bases from V and 6 bases from J, leaving 11 bases between. CDR3 sequence (DNA): TGTGCCAGCAGCCCCCAGGCGGCCGAGCAGTACTTC. Its protein product is CASSPQAAEQYF.

This clonotype was seen a handful of times. This chain uses TRBV6-6 with TRBJ1-2; 9 nucleotides match TRBD1. J was trimmed by 8 bases and V by 6 bases; bases with no gene match: 10. CDR3 length: 14 amino acids. CDR1 is MNHNY, CDR2 SVGAGI, per germline (reference sequence). CDR3 DNA: TGTGCCAGCAGCTGGGACAGGGTCGGTCTCGGCTACACCTTC. This translates into CASSWDRVGLGYTF.

The chain uses TRBV12-3 or TRBV12-4 and TRBJ2-1; D is ambiguous. The CDR3 consists of 11 residues. The V gene lost 5 bases and the J gene lost 6 bases, with 5 bases spanning the gap. CDR3 nucleotide sequence: TGTGCCAGCAGTCCCCTCAATGAGCAGTTCTTC. Its translation: CASSPLNEQFF.